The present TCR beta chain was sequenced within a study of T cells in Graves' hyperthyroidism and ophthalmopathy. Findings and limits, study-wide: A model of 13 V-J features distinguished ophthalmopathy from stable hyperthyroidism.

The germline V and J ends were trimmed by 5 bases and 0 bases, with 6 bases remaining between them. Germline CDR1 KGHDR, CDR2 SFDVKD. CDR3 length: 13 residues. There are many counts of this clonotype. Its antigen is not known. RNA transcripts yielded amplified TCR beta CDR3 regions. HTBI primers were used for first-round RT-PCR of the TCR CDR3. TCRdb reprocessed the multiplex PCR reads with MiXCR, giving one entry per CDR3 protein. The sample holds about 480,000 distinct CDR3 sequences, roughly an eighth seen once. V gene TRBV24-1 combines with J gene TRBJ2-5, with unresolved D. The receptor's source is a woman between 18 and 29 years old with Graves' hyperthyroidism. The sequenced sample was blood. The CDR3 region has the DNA TGTGCCACCAGTGCTAGGAACCAAGAGACCCAGTACTTC. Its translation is CATSARNQETQYF.